This T cell receptor (beta chain) was sequenced during a study of blood T cell repertoires in COVID-19. Study-wide background: Spain, Italy and the United States supplied samples that represented acute and convalescent COVID-19.

This CDR3 region has 17 residues. Germline V gene data show CDR1 as SGHKS and CDR2 as YYEKEE (reference sequence). J gave up 4 bases and V 4 bases, and 10 bases lay outside the gene matches. A single count supports this clone. Some clones are missing from TCRdb's copy, which holds only in-frame ones; the method was immunoSEQ multiplex PCR. The repertoire holds 350,000 to 450,000 clones, 91% seen once, with over 0.7% in the top ten. Living in under 30 US areas, the participants were between about 18 and 100 years of age. Clinical histories supplied by participants themselves formed the basis of cohort assignment. Exposed participants encountered a COVID-19 case during the 2 weeks preceding study entry.

The sample was PBMCs or T cells enriched from blood (not recorded which). The sequence derives from a woman aged 40-49 years who had been exposed to COVID-19. The rearrangement joins TRBV5-5 to TRBJ1-3, with 11 bases matching TRBD1. The CDR3 DNA reads as TGTGCCAGCAGCGGGACCTTGGACAGGGGGCGAGGAAACACCATATATTTT. Translation: CASSGTLDRGRGNTIYF. Variable domain in full (rest from reference TRBV5-5 and TRBJ1-3): DAGVTQSPTHLIKTRGQQVTLRCSPISGHKSVSWYQQVLGQGPQFIFQYYEKEERGRGNFPDRFSARQFPNYSSELNVNALLLGDSALYLCASSGTLDRGRGNTIYFGEGSWLTVV.